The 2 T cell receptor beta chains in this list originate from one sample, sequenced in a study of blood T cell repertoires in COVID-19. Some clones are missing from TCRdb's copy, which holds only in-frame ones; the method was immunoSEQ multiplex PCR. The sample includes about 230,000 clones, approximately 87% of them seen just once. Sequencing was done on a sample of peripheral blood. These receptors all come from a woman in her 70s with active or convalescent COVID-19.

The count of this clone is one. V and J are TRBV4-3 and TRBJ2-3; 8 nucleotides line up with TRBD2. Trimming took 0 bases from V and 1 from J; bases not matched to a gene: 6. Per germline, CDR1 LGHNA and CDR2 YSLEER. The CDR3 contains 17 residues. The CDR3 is CASSQEPSGGGTDTQYF. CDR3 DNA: TGCGCCAGCAGCCAAGAGCCCAGCGGGGGAGGCACAGATACGCAGTATTTT.

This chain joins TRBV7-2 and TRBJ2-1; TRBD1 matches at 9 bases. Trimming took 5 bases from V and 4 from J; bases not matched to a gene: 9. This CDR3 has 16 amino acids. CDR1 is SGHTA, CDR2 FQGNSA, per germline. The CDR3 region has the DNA TGTGCCAGCAGCCGCGTACAGGGGGCTCGGTACAATGAGCAGTTCTTC. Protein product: CASSRVQGARYNEQFF.